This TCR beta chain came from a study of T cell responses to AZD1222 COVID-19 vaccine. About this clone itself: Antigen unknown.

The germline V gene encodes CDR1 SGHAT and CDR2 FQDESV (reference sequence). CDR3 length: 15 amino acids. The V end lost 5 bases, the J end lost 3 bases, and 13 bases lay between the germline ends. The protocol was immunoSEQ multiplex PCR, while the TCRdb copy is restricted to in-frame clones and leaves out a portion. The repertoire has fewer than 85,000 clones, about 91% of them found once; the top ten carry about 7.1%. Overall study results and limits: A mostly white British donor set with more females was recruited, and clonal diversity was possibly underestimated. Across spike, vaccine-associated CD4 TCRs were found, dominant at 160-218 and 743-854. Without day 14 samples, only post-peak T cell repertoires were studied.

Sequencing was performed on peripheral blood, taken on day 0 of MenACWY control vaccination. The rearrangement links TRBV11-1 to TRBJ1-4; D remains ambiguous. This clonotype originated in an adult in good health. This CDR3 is CASSPGRSSNEKLFF. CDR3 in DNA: TGTGCCAGCAGCCCCGGCAGGTCGTCTAATGAAAAACTGTTTTTT. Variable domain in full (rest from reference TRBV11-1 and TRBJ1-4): EAEVAQSPRYKITEKSQAVAFWCDPISGHATLYWYRQILGQGPELLVQFQDESVVDDSQLPKDRFSAERLKGVDSTLKIQPAELGDSAMYLCASSPGRSSNEKLFFGSGTQLSVL.